One and the same sample provided the 20 T cell receptor beta chains below, sequenced in a study of T cell changes during pregnancy in multiple sclerosis. TCRdb keeps only in-frame clones here, not all; method: immunoSEQ multiplex PCR. The data hold under 45,000 clones, with roughly 91% observed a single time. The material sequenced was CD4+ T cells from peripheral blood mononuclear cells, taken in the third trimester of pregnancy. All receptors come from a female donor with multiple sclerosis, enrolled in a pregnancy study.

The chain carries TRBV6-5 and TRBJ1-1; a weak D match, TRBD1 (5 bases). The V and J ends lost 0 bases and 11 bases respectively, with 13 bases between them. The CDR3 loop spans 13 amino acids. Germline V lookup: CDR1 MNHEY, CDR2 SVGAGI. The CDR3 spells CASSYSNRGLAFF. CDR3 bases: TGTGCCAGCAGTTACTCGAATAGGGGTTTGGCTTTCTTT.

The CDR3 DNA follows: TGTGCCAGCAGTCCCTTTATCGGGAGCTCCTACAATGAGCAGTTCTTC. Protein: CASSPFIGSSYNEQFF. The chain carries TRBV28 and TRBJ2-1; maybe TRBD2 (6 bases). CDR1 is MDHEN and CDR2 is SYDVKM in the germline V gene. Trimming removed 5 bases from V and 0 bases from J, with 14 bases in between. This CDR3 is built from 16 residues.

Here the CDR3 reads CASSTQQGGGETQYF. CDR3 bases: TGTGCCAGTAGTACTCAACAGGGGGGTGGAGAGACCCAGTACTTC. This chain joins TRBV19 and TRBJ2-5, with 8 bases lining up with TRBD1. Looked up from germline, CDR1 is LNHDA and CDR2 is SQIVND (reference sequence). The CDR3 length is 15 residues. V dropped 4 bases and J dropped 4; count of bases not matched to a gene: 8.

The chain has TRBV19 and TRBJ2-7; TRBD2 matches at 10 bases. Germline loops: CDR1 LNHDA, CDR2 SQIVND (reference sequence). There are 15 residues in the CDR3. Trimming took 6 bases from V and 0 from J; bases not matched to a gene: 5. The CDR3 bases are TGTGCCAGTAGGGCTAGCGGGAGAGGCTCCTACGAGCAGTACTTC. Translated: CASRASGRGSYEQYF.

As for this clone: This sample also contains other DNA sequences that code for the same CDR3. The chain employs TRBV6-1 and TRBJ1-5, with D perhaps TRBD1 (6 bases). The V end lost 5 bases, the J end lost 4 bases, and 15 bases lay between the germline ends. CDR1 and CDR2 (germline): MNHNS, SASEGT. This CDR3 contains 15 residues. CDR3 coding DNA: TGTGCCAGCAGTCGCCAGGGACAAGTAAATCAGCCCCAGCATTTT. Translated, it gives CASSRQGQVNQPQHF.

The V and J genes are TRBV9 and TRBJ2-2; 8 bases map to TRBD2. Germline lookup yields CDR1 SGDLS and CDR2 YYNGEE. Trimming took 2 bases from V and 6 from J; bases not matched to a gene: 9. The CDR3 has 16 residues. The DNA for the CDR3 is TGTGCCAGCAGCGTCCTAAGCGGGAGACCACCCGGGGAGCTGTTTTTT. Translated: CASSVLSGRPPGELFF.

The chain is built from TRBV5-5 and TRBJ1-2; 8 bases line up with TRBD1. The germline V gene encodes CDR1 SGHKS and CDR2 YYEKEE (reference sequence). This CDR3 spans 16 amino acids. V lost 0 bases and J lost 4; bases outside the gene matches: 8. CDR3 coding DNA: TGTGCCAGCAGCTTGGACACCAGGGGGCTAATCTATGGCTACACCTTC. Protein product: CASSLDTRGLIYGYTF.

This chain joins TRBV6-6 and TRBJ2-5; the D gene is possibly TRBD2 (6 bases). V was cut by 2 bases and J by 3 bases, with 16 bases left in between. CDR1 is MNHNY and CDR2 is SVGAGI in the germline V gene (reference sequence). There are 16 residues in the CDR3. DNA for the CDR3: TGTGCCAGCAGTTACCCAGCTCAACGCGGGGAAGAGACCCAGTACTTC. It is translated as CASSYPAQRGEETQYF.

J is TRBJ2-7 and V is TRBV27; D perhaps matches TRBD2 (6 bases). This CDR3 has 15 amino acids. Trimming cost V 7 bases and J 5 bases, with 21 bases left between them. Germline-derived CDR1 and CDR2 are MNHEY and SMNVEV (reference sequence). The CDR3 loop is CASNQGRGLNDEQYF. The CDR3 nucleotides read TGTGCCAGCAACCAGGGAAGGGGACTGAATGACGAGCAGTACTTC.

The gene calls are TRBV4-3 and TRBJ1-4; D gene ambiguous. The ends were cut back, 0 bases at V and 6 bases at J, with 11 bases in the middle. CDR3 length equals 15 residues. CDR1 and CDR2 from the germline V gene are LGHNA and YSLEER. CDR3 region: CASSQDGGHDEKLFF. DNA of the CDR3: TGCGCCAGCAGCCAAGATGGAGGGCACGATGAAAAACTGTTTTTT.

The chain is built from TRBV4-1 and TRBJ1-2; 10 bases fit TRBD1. CDR3 length: 14 amino acids. J gave up 6 bases and V 4 bases, and 5 bases lay outside the gene matches. The germline gives CDR1 MGHRA, CDR2 YSYEKL. CDR3 bases: TGCGCCAGCAGCCCGGGACAGGGGTTGCATGGCTACACCTTC. Encoded protein: CASSPGQGLHGYTF.

The CDR3 region has the DNA TGTGCCAGCAGCCCCCGGGAGAAGTCCTACAATGAGCAGTTCTTC. It yields the protein CASSPREKSYNEQFF. The rearrangement uses TRBV9 and TRBJ2-1, with D possibly TRBD2 on 6 matching bases. Trimming cost V 4 bases and J 1 base, with 12 bases left between them. The CDR3 length is 15 residues. Germline assignment: CDR1 SGDLS and CDR2 YYNGEE.

Remarks on this clone: Distinct nucleotide sequences in the sample also encode this CDR3. The rearrangement uses TRBV12-5 and TRBJ2-1, with 10 positions matching TRBD1. This CDR3 contains 17 residues. The V gene's germline CDR1 is LGHNT and CDR2 FRNRAP. The V segment lost 0 bases and the J segment 1 base; nucleotides outside the gene matches: 3. DNA of the CDR3: TGTGCTAGTGGTTTGGTACTGGACAGGGGGTCCTACAATGAGCAGTTCTTC. It is translated as CASGLVLDRGSYNEQFF.

The chain combines TRBV19 with TRBJ1-2; TRBD1 might be the D (5 bases). This CDR3 comprises 14 residues. V shed 5 bases and J shed 2 bases, with 12 bases lying between them. The germline gives CDR1 LNHDA, CDR2 SQIVND (reference sequence). CDR3 DNA sequence: TGTGCCAGTAGTCCCGACAGCCAGAACTATGGCTACACCTTC. Translating gives CASSPDSQNYGYTF.

The chain carries TRBV7-9 and TRBJ2-7; TRBD1 might be the D (6 bases). Trimming took off 3 bases at V and 2 bases at J, with 20 bases between the two ends. CDR1 is SEHNR and CDR2 is FQNEAQ in the germline V gene (reference sequence). The CDR3 is made up of 17 amino acids. CDR3 nucleotide sequence: TGTGCCAGCAGCTTGTACCCTGCCTGGGACATCCCCTACGAGCAGTACTTC. This translates into CASSLYPAWDIPYEQYF. Full variable domain (rest looked up from reference TRBV7-9 and TRBJ2-7): DTGVSQNPRHKITKRGQNVTFRCDPISEHNRLYWYRQTLGQGPEFLTYFQNEAQLEKSRLLSDRFSAERPKGSFSTLEIQRTEQGDSAMYLCASSLYPAWDIPYEQYFGPGTRLTVT.

V gene TRBV6-5 combines with J gene TRBJ1-1; D perhaps matches TRBD1 (6 bases). In germline, CDR1 is MNHEY, CDR2 SVGAGI. V gave up 2 bases and J gave up 2 bases, with 15 bases separating them. The CDR3 length is 16 residues. The CDR3 DNA sequence: TGTGCCAGCAGTTACCGTCCGGGGGGCCGAAACACTGAAGCTTTCTTT. Protein sequence: CASSYRPGGRNTEAFF.

This clone was detected once. The gene calls are TRBV7-8 and TRBJ1-1; D is unclear. Germline loops: CDR1 SGHVS, CDR2 FQNEAQ. The CDR3 loop spans 15 amino acids. V lost 5 bases, J lost 1 base, and 14 bases lay in between. The CDR3 here is CASSTRFFGNTEAFF. DNA of the CDR3: TGTGCCAGCAGCACGCGGTTCTTCGGGAACACTGAAGCTTTCTTT.

The rearrangement joins TRBV28 to TRBJ2-6, with D perhaps TRBD1 (5 bases). The length of the CDR3 is 17 residues. The V end was cut by 1 base, the J end by 0 bases, with 10 bases between. CDR1 and CDR2 (germline): MDHEN, SYDVKM. The CDR3 is CASSLLGDSSGANVLTF. CDR3 bases: TGTGCCAGCAGTTTATTAGGAGACAGCTCTGGGGCCAACGTCCTGACTTTC.

The chain joins TRBV5-5 to TRBJ1-6; 10 nucleotides align to TRBD1. V was clipped by 3 bases and J by 10 bases; unmatched bases: 7. The length of the CDR3 is 15 residues. Germline V CDR1 and CDR2: SGHKS, YYEKEE (reference sequence). The chain's CDR3 is CASSSLTGGGSPLHF. CDR3 nucleotide sequence: TGTGCCAGCAGCTCACTGACAGGGGGCGGCTCACCCCTCCACTTT.

The CDR3, as DNA: TGTGCCACCAGGACAGGTTACAATGAGCAGTTCTTC. It encodes CATRTGYNEQFF. This rearrangement joins TRBV19 to TRBJ2-1; 7 bases match TRBD1. Germline loops: CDR1 LNHDA, CDR2 SQIVND (reference sequence). Trimming at V came to 10 bases and at J to 4 bases, leaving 4 bases not matched to a gene. CDR3 length: 12 amino acids.